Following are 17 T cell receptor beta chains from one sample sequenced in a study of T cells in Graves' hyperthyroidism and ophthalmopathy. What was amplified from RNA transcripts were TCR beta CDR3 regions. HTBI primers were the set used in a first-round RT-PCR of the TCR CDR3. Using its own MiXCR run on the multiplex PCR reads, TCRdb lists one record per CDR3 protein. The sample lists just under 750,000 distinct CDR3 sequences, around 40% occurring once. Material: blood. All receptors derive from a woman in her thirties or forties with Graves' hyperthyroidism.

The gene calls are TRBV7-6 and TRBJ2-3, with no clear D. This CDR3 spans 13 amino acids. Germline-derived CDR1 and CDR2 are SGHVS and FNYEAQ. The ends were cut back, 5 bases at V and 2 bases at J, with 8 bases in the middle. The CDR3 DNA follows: TGTGCCAGCAGCCCTGATCCCACAGATACGCAGTATTTT. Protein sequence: CASSPDPTDTQYF.

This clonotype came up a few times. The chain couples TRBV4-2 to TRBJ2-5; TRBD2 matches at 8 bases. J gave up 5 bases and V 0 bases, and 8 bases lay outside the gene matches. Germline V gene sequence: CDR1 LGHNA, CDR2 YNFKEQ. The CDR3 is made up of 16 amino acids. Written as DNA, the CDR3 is TGTGCCAGCAGCCAAGATGGTGGAAGCGGGAGTGAGACCCAGTACTTC. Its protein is CASSQDGGSGSETQYF.

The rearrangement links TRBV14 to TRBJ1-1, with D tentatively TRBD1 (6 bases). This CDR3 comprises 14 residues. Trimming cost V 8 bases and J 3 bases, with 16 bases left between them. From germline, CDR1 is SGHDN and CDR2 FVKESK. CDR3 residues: CASSATGEHTEAFF. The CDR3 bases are TGTGCCAGCTCTGCGACAGGCGAACACACTGAAGCTTTCTTT.

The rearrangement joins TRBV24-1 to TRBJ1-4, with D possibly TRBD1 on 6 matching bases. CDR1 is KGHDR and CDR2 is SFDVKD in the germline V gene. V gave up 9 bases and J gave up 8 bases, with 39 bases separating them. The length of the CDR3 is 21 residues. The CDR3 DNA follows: TGTGCCACCGAAGAATCCAGGGGAGTCCCTGGGGCCAGGTTAATAAGGGAAAAACTGTTTTTT. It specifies CATEESRGVPGARLIREKLFF.

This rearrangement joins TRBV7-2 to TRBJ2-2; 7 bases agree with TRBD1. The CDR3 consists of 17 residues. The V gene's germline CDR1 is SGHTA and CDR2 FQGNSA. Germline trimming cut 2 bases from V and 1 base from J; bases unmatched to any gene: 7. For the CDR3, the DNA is TGTGCCAGCAGCTTATTTGTGGGACAGATGAACACCGGGGAGCTGTTTTTT. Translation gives CASSLFVGQMNTGELFF.

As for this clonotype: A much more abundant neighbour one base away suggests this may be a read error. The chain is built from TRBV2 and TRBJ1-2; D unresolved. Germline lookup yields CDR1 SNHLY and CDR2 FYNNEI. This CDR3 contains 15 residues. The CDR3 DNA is TGTGCCAGCACAACCGGACGCAAGATGGGAGGTGGCTGCACCTTC. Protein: CASTTGRKMGGGCTF.

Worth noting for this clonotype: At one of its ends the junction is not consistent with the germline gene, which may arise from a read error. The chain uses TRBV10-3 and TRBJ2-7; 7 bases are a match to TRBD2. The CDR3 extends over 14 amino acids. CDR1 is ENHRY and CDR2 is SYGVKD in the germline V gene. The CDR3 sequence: CASSYSTSFREQYF. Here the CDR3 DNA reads TGTGCCAGCAGTTACTCGACTAGCTTCAGGGAGCAGTACTTC.

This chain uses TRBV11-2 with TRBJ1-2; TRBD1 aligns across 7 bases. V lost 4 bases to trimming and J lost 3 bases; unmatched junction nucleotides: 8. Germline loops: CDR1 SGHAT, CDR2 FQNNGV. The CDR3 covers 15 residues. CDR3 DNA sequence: TGTGCCAGCAGCTGGCAGGGGGAGCACTACTATGGCTACACCTTC. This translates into CASSWQGEHYYGYTF.

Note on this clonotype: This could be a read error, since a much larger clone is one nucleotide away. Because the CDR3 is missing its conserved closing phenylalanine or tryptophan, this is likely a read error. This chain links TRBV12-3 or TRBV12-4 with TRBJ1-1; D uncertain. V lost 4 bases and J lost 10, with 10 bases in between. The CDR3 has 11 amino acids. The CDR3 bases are TGTGCCAGCAGTTCTGGAATGGCAGCTTTCCTT. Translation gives CASSSGMAAFL.

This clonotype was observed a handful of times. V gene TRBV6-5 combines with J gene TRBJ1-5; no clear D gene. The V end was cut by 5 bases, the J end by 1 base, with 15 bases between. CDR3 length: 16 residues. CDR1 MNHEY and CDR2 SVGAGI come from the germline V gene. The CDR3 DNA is TGTGCCAGCAGTGTACAGACTCCCGTGAGCAATCAGCCCCAGCATTTT. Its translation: CASSVQTPVSNQPQHF.

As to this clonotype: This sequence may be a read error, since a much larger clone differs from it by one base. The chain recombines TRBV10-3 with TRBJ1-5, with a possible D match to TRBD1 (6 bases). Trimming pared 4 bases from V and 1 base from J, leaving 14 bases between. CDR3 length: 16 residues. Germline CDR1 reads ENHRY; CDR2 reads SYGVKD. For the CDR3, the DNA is TGTGCCATCAGTGGGGTACAGGGTGCCAGCAATCAGCCCCAGCATTTT. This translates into CAISGVQGASNQPQHF.

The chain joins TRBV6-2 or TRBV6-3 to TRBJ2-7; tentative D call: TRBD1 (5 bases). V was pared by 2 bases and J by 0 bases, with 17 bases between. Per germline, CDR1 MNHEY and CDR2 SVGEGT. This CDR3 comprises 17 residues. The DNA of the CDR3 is TGTGCCAGCAGTTACCCTCCCGGCAGGGCCTACTCCTACGAGCAGTACTTC. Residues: CASSYPPGRAYSYEQYF.

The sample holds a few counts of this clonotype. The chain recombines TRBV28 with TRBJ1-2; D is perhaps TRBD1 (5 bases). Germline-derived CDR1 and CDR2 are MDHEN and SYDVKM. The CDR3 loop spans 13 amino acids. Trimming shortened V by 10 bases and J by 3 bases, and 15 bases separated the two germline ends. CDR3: CATTRGSHYGYTF. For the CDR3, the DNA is TGTGCCACTACAAGGGGCTCCCACTATGGCTACACCTTC.

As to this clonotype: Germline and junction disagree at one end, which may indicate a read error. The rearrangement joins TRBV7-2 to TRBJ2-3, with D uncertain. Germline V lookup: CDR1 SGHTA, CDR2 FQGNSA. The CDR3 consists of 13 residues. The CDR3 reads CASKAYYTDTQYF. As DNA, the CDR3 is TGTGCCAGCAAGGCCTACTACACAGATACGCAGTATTTC.

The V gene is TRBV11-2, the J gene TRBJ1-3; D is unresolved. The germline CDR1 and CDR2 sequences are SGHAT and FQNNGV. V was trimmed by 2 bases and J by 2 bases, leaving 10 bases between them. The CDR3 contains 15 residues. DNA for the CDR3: TGTGCCAGCAGCTTATTTGGCCCGCCTGGAAACACCATATATTTT. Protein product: CASSLFGPPGNTIYF.

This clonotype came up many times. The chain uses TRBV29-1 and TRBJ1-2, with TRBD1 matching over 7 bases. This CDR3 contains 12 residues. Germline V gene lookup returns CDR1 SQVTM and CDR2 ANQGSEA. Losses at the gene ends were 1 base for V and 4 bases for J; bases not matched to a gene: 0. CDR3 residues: CSVEGDSYGYTF. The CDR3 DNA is TGCAGCGTTGAAGGGGACAGCTATGGCTACACCTTC.

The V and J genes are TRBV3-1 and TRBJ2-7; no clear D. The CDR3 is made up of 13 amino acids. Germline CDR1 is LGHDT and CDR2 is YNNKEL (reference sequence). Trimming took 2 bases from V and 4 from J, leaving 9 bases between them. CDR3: CASSQHVEYEQYF. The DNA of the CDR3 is TGTGCCAGCAGCCAACACGTGGAATACGAGCAGTACTTC.